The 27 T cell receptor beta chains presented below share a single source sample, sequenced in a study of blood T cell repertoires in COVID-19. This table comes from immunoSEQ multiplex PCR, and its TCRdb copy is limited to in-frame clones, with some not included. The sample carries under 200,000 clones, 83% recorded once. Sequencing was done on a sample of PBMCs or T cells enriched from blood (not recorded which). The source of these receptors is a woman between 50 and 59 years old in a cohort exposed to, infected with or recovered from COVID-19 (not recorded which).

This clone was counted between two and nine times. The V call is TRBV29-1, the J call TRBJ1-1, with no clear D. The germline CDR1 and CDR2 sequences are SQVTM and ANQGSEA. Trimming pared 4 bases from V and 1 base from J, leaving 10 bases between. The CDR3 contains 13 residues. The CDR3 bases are TGCAGCGTTGGCTTTCCCAGGAACACTGAAGCTTTCTTT. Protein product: CSVGFPRNTEAFF.

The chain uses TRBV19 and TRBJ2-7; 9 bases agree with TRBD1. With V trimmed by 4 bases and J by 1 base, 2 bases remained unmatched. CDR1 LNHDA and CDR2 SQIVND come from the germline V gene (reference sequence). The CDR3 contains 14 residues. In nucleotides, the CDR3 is TGTGCCAGTAGTACCGGGACAGGGTCCTACGAGCAGTACTTC. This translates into CASSTGTGSYEQYF.

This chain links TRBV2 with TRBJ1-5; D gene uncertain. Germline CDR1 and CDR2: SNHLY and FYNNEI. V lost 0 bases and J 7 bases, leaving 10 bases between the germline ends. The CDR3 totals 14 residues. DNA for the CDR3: TGTGCCAGCAGTGAAGCACGGGGAAACCAGCCCCAGCATTTT. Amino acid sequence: CASSEARGNQPQHF. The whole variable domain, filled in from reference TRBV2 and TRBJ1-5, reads EPEVTQTPSHQVTQMGQEVILRCVPISNHLYFYWYRQILGQKVEFLVSFYNNEISEKSEIFDDQFSVERPDGSNFTLKIRSTKLEDSAMYFCASSEARGNQPQHFGDGTRLSIL.

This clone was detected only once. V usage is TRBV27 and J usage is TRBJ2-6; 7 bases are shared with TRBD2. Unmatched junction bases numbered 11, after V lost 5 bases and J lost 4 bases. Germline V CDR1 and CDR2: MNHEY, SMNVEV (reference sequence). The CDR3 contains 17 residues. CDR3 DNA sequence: TGTGCCAGCAGTCCATCGGGGAGGGCCCCCGGGGCCAACGTCCTGACTTTC. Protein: CASSPSGRAPGANVLTF. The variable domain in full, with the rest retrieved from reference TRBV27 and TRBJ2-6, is EAQVTQNPRYLITVTGKKLTVTCSQNMNHEYMSWYRQDPGLGLRQIYYSMNVEVTDKGDVPEGYKVSRKEKRNFPLILESPSPNQTSLYFCASSPSGRAPGANVLTFGAGSRLTVL.

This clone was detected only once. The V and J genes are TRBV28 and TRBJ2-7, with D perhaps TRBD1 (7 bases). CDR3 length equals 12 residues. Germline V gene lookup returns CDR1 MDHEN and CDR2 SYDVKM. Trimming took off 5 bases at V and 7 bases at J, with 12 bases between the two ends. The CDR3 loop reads CASSQTGREQYF. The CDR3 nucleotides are TGTGCCAGCAGTCAGACAGGGAGGGAGCAGTACTTC.

CDR3 nucleotides: TGTGCCAGCAGCCCCACTGGCCGCGGAGAGCAGTACTTC. Its translation is CASSPTGRGEQYF. The V call is TRBV5-6, the J call TRBJ2-7, with no clear D. Germline CDR1 reads SGHDT; CDR2 reads YYEEEE. V lost 4 bases, J lost 7 bases, and 15 bases lay in between. The CDR3 is 13 amino acids.

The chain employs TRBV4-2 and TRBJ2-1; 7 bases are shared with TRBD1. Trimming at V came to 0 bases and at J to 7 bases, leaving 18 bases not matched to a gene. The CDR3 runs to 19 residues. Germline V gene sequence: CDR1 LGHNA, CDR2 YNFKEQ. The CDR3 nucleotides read TGTGCCAGCAGCCAAGATGTAACAGGGGCAAATAATAGAGGAAATGAGCAGTTCTTC. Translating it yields CASSQDVTGANNRGNEQFF.

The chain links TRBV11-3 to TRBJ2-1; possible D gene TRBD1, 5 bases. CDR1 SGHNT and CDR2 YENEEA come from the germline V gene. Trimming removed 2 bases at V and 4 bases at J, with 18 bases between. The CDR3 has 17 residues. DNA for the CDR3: TGTGCCAGCAGCTTACGGCCCCCCACTGCAGGGTACAATGAGCAGTTCTTC. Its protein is CASSLRPPTAGYNEQFF.

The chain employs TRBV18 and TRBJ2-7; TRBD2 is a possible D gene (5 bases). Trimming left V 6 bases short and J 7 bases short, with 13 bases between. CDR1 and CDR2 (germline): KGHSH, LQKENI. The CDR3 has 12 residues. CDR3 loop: CASSEDGWEQYF. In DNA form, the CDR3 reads TGTGCCAGCTCGGAGGATGGATGGGAGCAGTACTTC.

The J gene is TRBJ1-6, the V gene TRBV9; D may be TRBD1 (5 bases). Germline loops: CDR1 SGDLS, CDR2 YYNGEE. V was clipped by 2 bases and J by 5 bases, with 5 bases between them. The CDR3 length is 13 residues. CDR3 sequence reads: CASSVTDNSPLHF. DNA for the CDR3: TGTGCCAGCAGCGTGACAGATAATTCACCCCTCCACTTT.

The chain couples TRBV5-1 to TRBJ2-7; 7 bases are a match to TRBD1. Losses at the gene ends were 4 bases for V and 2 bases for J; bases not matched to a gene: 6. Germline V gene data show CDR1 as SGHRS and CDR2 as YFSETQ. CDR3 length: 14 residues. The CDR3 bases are TGCGCCAGCAGCGAGACAGGGAGCACCTACGAGCAGTACTTC. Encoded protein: CASSETGSTYEQYF.

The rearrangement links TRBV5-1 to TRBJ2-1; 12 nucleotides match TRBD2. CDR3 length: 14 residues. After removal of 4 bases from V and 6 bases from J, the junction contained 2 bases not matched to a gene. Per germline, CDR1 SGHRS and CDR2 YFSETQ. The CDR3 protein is CASSLGLAGNEQFF. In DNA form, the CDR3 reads TGCGCCAGCAGCCTGGGACTAGCGGGCAATGAGCAGTTCTTC. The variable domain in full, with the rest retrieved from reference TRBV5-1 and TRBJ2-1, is KAGVTQTPRYLIKTRGQQVTLSCSPISGHRSVSWYQQTPGQGLQFLFEYFSETQRNKGNFPGRFSGRQFSNSRSEMNVSTLELGDSALYLCASSLGLAGNEQFFGPGTRLTVL.

The CDR3 is CASSQAGLQETQYF. Written as DNA, the CDR3 is TGTGCCAGCAGCCAAGCAGGGCTCCAAGAGACCCAGTACTTC. The chain joins TRBV3-1 (or the pseudogene TRBV3-2) to TRBJ2-5, with a weak D call TRBD1 (5 bases). In germline, CDR1 is LGHDT, CDR2 YNNKEL (reference sequence). This CDR3 contains 14 residues. The V gene lost 1 base and the J gene lost 1 base, with 7 bases spanning the gap.

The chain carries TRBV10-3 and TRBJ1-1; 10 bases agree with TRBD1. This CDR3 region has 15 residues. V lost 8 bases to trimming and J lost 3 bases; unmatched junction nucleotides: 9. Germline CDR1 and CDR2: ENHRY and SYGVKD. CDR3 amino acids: CAIGTGATEYTEAFF. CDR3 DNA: TGTGCCATCGGGACAGGGGCGACTGAATACACTGAAGCTTTCTTT.

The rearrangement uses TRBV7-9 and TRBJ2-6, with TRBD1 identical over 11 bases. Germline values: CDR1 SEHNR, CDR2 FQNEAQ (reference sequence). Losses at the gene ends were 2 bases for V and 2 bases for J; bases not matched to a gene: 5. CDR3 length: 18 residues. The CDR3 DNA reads TGTGCCAGCAGCTTAAATAGGGACAGGGGGACTGGGGCCAACGTCCTGACTTTC. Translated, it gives CASSLNRDRGTGANVLTF.

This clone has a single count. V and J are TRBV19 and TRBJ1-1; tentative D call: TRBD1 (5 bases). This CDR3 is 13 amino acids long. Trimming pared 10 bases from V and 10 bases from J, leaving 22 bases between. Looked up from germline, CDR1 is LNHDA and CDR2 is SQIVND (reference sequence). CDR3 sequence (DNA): TGTGCCACTCGAAGGCTTGGGGCGTTGGGAGCTTTCTTT. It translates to CATRRLGALGAFF. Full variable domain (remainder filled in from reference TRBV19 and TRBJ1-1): DGGITQSPKYLFRKEGQNVTLSCEQNLNHDAMYWYRQDPGQGLRLIYYSQIVNDFQKGDIAEGYSVSREKKESFPLTVTSAQKNPTAFYLCATRRLGALGAFFGQGTRLTVV.

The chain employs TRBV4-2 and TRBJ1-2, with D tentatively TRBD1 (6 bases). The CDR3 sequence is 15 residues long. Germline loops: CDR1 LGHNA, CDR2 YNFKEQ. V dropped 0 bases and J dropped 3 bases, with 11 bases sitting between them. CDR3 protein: CASSQDSPGDYGYTF. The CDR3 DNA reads TGTGCCAGCAGCCAAGATTCCCCAGGGGACTATGGCTACACCTTC.

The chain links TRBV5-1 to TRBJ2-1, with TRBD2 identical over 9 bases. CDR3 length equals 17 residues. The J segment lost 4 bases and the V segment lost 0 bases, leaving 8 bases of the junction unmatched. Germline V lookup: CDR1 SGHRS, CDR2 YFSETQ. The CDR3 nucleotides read TGCGCCAGCAGCTTGGCCGTAGGCAGCGGGAGGTACAATGAGCAGTTCTTC. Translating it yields CASSLAVGSGRYNEQFF.

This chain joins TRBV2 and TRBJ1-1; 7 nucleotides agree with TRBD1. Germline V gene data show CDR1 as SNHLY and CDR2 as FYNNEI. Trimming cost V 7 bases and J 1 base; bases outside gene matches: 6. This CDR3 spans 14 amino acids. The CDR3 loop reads CASTSDRRNTEAFF. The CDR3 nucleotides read TGTGCCAGCACCTCGGACAGGAGGAACACTGAAGCTTTCTTT.

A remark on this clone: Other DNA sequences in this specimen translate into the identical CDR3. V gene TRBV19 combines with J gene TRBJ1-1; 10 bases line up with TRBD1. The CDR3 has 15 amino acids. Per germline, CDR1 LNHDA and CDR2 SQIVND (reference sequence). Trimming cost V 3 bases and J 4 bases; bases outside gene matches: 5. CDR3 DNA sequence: TGTGCCAGTAGTATCGGGACAGGGGTTCTCACTGAAGCTTTCTTT. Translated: CASSIGTGVLTEAFF.

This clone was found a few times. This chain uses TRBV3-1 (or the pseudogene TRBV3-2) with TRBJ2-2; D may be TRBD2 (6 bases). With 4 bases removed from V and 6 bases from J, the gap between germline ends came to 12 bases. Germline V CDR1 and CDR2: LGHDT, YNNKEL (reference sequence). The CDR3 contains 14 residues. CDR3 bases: TGTGCCAGCAGCCCGACTAGTTATGCCGGGGAGCTGTTTTTT. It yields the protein CASSPTSYAGELFF.

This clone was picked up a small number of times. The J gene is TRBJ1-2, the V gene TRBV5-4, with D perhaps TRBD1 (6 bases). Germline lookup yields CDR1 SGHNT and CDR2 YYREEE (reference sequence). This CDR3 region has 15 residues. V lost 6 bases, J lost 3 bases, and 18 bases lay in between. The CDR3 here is CASTTYRDQDYGYTF. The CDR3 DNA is TGTGCCAGCACCACTTACAGGGACCAGGACTATGGCTACACCTTC. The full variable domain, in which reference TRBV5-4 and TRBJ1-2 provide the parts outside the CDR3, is ETGVTQSPTHLIKTRGQQVTLRCSSQSGHNTVSWYQQALGQGPQFIFQYYREEENGRGNFPPRFSGLQFPNYSSELNVNALELDDSALYLCASTTYRDQDYGYTFGSGTRLTVV.

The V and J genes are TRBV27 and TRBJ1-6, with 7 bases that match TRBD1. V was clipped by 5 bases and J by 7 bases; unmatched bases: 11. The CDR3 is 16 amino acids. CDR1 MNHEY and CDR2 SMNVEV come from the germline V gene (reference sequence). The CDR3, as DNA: TGTGCCAGCAGTCCGACCCAGGGGGTTTTGAATTCACCCCTCCACTTT. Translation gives CASSPTQGVLNSPLHF.

CDR3 sequence reads: CASSPLASYNEQFF. Here the CDR3 DNA reads TGTGCCAGCAGCCCCCTAGCCTCCTACAATGAGCAGTTCTTC. The rearrangement uses TRBV9 and TRBJ2-1, with TRBD2 as a possible D gene (5 bases). Germline loops: CDR1 SGDLS, CDR2 YYNGEE. The ends were cut back, 4 bases at V and 0 bases at J, with 8 bases in the middle. CDR3 length: 14 amino acids.

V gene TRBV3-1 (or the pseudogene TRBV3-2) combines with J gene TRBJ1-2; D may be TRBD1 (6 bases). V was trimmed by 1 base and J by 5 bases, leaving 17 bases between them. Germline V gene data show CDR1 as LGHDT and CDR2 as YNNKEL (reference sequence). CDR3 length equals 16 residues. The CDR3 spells CASSQGGRTATYGYTF. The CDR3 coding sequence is TGTGCCAGCAGCCAAGGGGGCAGGACAGCAACTTATGGCTACACCTTC.

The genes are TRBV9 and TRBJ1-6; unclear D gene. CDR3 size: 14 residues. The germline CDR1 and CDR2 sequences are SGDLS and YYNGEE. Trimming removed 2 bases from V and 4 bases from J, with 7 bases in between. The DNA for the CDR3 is TGTGCCAGCAGCGTTGAGGATTATAATTCACCCCTCCACTTT. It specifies CASSVEDYNSPLHF.

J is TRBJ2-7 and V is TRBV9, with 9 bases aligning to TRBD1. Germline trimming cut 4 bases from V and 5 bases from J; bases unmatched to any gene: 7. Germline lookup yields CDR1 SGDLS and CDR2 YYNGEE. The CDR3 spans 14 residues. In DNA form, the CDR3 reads TGTGCCAGCAGCCCTTGGACAGGGGTACACGAGCAGTACTTC. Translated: CASSPWTGVHEQYF.